This TCR beta chain was observed in a study of T cells in Graves' hyperthyroidism and ophthalmopathy. As to this clonotype: Antigen: not known.

A Clinical Activity Score of at least 3, a NOSPECS grade of at least 4 and a duration under 3 months were recorded in the ophthalmopathy patients. The source of the PBMCs was over 8.5 ml of fresh peripheral blood. Notes on the study in general: Most clonotypes expanded in the thyroid (above 0.001) were also present in blood.

From RNA transcripts, TCR beta CDR3 regions were amplified. The primer set for the first-round RT-PCR of the TCR CDR3 was HTBI. TCRdb fed the multiplex PCR reads into MiXCR, producing one record per CDR3 protein. The sample lists hundreds of thousands of distinct CDR3 sequences, about 14% occurring once. The CDR3 consists of 14 residues. The V and J ends lost 5 bases and 0 bases respectively, with 10 bases between them. This TCR was sampled from a man aged 50-60 years with Graves' ophthalmopathy. Sequencing input: blood. The V and J genes are TRBV12-3 or TRBV12-4 and TRBJ2-5, with a weak D call TRBD1 (5 bases). The CDR3 here is CASSTQGHQETQYF. The CDR3, as DNA: TGTGCCAGCAGTACTCAGGGTCACCAAGAGACCCAGTACTTC.